This entry describes one T cell receptor (beta chain). The antigen is undetermined. Germline V gene sequence: CDR1 MNHEY, CDR2 SMNVEV (reference sequence). The CDR3 has 14 residues. It was with 60 Vbeta and 13 Jbeta primers that the PCR ran. The assay was immunoSEQ multiplex PCR, and TCRdb's table has in-frame clones only and misses some. The table records 110,000 to 150,000 clones, roughly 80% of them present only once. This record comes from a study of cytomegalovirus exposure and HLA in healthy donors. Overall study results and limits: Immune exposure data for these donors was limited to CMV serostatus. Sequencing probably produced one cluster of sequence variants that were highly shared.

V gene TRBV27 combines with J gene TRBJ2-5; tentative D call: TRBD1 (6 bases). The J call is in doubt because the DNA end fits TRBJ2-7 better. The sequencing input was PBMCs. This clonotype was obtained from a male donor in good health and CMV-seronegative. Here the CDR3 reads CASSPATGFYEQYF. CDR3 DNA sequence: TGTGCCAGCAGTCCAGCGACAGGATTCTACGAGCAGTACTTC.